The T cell receptor beta chain described here comes from a study of glioma-infiltrating T cells after dendritic cell vaccination. General observations from the study: Higher TCR clonality did not directly relate to longer survival.

The assay was immunoSEQ multiplex PCR, and TCRdb's table has in-frame clones only and misses some. The table shows tens of thousands of clones, with about 81% occurring only once. With 4 bases removed from V and 7 bases from J, the gap between germline ends came to 11 bases. The CDR3 extends over 13 amino acids. Germline V lookup: CDR1 MNHNS, CDR2 SASEGT. Only a few counts were recorded for this clone. Its target is not known. Sequences were derived from blood, sampled before dendritic cell vaccination. The J gene is TRBJ1-5, the V gene TRBV6-1; D is perhaps TRBD1 (5 bases). This TCR derives from a human donor with glioblastoma. CDR3 sequence (DNA): TGTGCCAGCAGTGCTGAGGAGGGGCAGCCCCAGCATTTT. Translated, it gives CASSAEEGQPQHF.